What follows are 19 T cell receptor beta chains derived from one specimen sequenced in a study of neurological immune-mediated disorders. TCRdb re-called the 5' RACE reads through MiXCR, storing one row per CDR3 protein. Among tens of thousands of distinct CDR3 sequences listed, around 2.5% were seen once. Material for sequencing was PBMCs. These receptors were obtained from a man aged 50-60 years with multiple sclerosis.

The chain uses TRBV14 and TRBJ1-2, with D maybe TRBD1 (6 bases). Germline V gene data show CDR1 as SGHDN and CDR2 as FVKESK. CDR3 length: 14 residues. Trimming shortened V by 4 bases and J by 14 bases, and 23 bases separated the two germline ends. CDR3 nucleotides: TGTGCCAGCAGCCTCATCACAGGGTTCAACTCGGCAACCTTC. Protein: CASSLITGFNSATF.

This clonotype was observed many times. The CDR3 DNA reads TGCAGTGCCGGAGCAGGGGGCAATCAGCCCCAGCATTTT. Protein: CSAGAGGNQPQHF. The genes are TRBV20-1 and TRBJ1-5, with D maybe TRBD1 (6 bases). Germline V gives CDR1 DFQATT, CDR2 SNEGSKA (reference sequence). V shed 6 bases and J shed 2 bases, with 11 bases lying between them. The CDR3 has 13 residues.

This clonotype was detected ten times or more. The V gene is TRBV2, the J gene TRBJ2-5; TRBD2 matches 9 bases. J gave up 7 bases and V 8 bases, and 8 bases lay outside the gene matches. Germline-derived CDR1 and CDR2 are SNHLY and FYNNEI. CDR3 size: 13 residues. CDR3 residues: CASGLAPSGTQYF. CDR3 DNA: TGTGCCAGCGGACTAGCGCCTTCAGGGACCCAGTACTTC.

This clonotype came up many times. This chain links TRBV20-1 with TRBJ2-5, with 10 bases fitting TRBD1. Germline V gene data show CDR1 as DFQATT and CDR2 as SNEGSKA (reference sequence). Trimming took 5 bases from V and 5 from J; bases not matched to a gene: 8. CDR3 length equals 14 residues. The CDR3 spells CSADRDRGRETQYF. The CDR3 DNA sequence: TGCAGTGCTGACCGGGACAGGGGTCGGGAGACCCAGTACTTC.

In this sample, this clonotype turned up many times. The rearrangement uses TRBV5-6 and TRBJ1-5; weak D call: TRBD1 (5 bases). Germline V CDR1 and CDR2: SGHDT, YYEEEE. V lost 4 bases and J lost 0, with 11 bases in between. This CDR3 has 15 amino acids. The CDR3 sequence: CASSLLGVSNQPQHF. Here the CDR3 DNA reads TGTGCCAGCAGCCTGCTGGGGGTTAGCAATCAGCCCCAGCATTTT.

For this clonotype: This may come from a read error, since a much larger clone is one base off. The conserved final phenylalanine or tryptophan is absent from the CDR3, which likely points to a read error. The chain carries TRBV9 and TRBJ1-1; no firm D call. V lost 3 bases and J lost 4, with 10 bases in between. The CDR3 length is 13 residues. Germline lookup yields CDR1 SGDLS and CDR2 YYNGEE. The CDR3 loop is CASSANPLTEAFI. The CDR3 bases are TGTGCCAGCAGCGCGAACCCTCTCACTGAAGCTTTCATT.

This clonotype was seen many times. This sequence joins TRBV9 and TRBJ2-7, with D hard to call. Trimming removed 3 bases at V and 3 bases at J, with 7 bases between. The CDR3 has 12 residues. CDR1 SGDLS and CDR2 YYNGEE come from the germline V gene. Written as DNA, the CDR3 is TGTGCCAGCAGCGAGGGCGGCTACGAGCAGTACTTC. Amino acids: CASSEGGYEQYF.

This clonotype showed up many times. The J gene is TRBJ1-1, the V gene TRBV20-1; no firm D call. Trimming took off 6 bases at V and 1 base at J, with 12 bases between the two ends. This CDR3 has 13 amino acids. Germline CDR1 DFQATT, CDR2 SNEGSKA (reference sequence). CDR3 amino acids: CSATSGANTEAFF. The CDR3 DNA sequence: TGCAGTGCCACCAGCGGAGCGAACACTGAAGCTTTCTTT.

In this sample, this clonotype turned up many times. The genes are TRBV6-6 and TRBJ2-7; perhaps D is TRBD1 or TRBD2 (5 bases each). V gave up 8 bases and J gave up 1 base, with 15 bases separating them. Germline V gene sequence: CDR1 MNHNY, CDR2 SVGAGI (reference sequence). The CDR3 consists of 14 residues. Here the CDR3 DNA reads TGTGCCAGCTCTGGCCCGGGACGGTCCTACGAGCAGTACTTC. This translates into CASSGPGRSYEQYF.

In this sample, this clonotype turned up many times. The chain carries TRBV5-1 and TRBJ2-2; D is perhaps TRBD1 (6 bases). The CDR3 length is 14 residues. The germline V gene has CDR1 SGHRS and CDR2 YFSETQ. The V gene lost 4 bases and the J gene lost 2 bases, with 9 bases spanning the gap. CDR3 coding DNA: TGCGCCAGCAGCCCGGACAGTAACACCGGGGAGCTGTTTTTT. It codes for CASSPDSNTGELFF.

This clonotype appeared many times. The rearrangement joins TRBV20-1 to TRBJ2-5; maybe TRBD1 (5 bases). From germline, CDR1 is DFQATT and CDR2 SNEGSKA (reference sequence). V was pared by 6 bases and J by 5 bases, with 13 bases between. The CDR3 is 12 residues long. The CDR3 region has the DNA TGCAGTGCCCTCAGGGATGGCGAGACCCAGTACTTC. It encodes CSALRDGETQYF.

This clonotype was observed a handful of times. CDR3 residues: CAWSPGNTEAFF. For the CDR3, the DNA is TGTGCCTGGTCCCCGGGGAACACTGAAGCTTTCTTT. V usage is TRBV30 and J usage is TRBJ1-1; D is undetermined. Germline CDR1 is GTSNPN and CDR2 is SVGIG (reference sequence). Trimming removed 5 bases at V and 1 base at J, with 8 bases between. The CDR3 totals 12 residues.

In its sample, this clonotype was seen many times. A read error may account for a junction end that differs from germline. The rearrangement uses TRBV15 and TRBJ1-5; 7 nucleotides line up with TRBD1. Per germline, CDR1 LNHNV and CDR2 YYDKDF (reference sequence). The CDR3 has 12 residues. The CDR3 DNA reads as TGTGCCACCAGCGGCAGGGGACAGCCCCAGAATTTT. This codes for CATSGRGQPQNF.

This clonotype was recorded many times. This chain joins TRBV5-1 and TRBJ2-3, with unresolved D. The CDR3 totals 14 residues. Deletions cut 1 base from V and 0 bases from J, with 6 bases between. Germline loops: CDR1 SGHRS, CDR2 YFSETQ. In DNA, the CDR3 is TGCGCCAGCAGCTTGATCGGGAGCACAGATACGCAGTATTTT. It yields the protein CASSLIGSTDTQYF.

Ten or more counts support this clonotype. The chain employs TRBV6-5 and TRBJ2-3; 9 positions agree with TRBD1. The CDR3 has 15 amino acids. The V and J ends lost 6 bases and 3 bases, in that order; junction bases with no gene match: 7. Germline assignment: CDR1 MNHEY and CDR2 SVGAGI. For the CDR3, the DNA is TGTGCCAGCAGGCGGGGACAGGGCCAGACAGATACGCAGTATTTT. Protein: CASRRGQGQTDTQYF.

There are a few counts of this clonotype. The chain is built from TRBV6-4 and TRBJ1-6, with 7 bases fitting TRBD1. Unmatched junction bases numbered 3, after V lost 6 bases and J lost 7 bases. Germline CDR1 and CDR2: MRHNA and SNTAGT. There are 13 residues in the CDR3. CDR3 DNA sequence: TGTGCCAGCAGAGGGACAGCGAATTCACCCCTCCACTTT. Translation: CASRGTANSPLHF.

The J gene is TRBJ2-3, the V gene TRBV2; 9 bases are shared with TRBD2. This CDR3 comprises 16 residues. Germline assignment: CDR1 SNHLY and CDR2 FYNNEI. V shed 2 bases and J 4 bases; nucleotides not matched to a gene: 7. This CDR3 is CASSERSGGGADTQYF. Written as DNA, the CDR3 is TGTGCCAGCAGTGAAAGGAGTGGCGGGGGGGCAGATACGCAGTATTTT.

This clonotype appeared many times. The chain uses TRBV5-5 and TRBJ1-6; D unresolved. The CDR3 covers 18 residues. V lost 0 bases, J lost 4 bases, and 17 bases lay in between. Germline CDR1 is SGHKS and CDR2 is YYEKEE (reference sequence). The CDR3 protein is CASSLDGSLSIYNSPLHF. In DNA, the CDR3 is TGTGCCAGCAGCTTGGATGGCAGCCTTTCTATTTATAATTCACCCCTCCACTTT.

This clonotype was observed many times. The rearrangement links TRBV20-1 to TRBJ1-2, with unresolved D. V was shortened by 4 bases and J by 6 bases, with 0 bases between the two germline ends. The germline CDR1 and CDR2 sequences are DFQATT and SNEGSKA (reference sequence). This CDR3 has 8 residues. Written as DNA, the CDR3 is TGCAGTGCTAATGGCTACACCTTC. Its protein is CSANGYTF.